These 22 T cell receptor beta chains came from one sample sequenced in a study of CD8 T cells in Susac syndrome. RNA, at roughly 0.5 to 1 ug, was reverse transcribed with random hexamers. MiXCR, run by TCRdb on the immunoSEQ multiplex PCR reads, gives a single entry per CDR3 protein. The data hold 190,000 or so distinct CDR3 sequences, with about 96% observed a single time. The specimen sequenced was CD4+ T cells from PBMCs. These receptors were taken from a human donor with multiple sclerosis.

This rearrangement joins TRBV6-5 to TRBJ2-3, with TRBD2 identical over 9 bases. V lost 5 bases to trimming and J lost 9 bases; unmatched junction nucleotides: 3. The CDR3 runs 12 residues. Germline CDR1 is MNHEY and CDR2 is SVGAGI. The CDR3 sequence is CASSSLAGTQYF. As DNA, the CDR3 is TGTGCCAGCAGTAGTCTAGCGGGGACGCAGTATTTT.

The chain combines TRBV20-1 with TRBJ2-7; D unclear. Germline V CDR1 and CDR2: DFQATT, SNEGSKA (reference sequence). V lost 0 bases and J 0 bases, leaving 9 bases between the germline ends. CDR3 length: 14 amino acids. The CDR3 region is CSARDHQSSYEQYF. The CDR3 region has the DNA TGCAGTGCTAGAGATCACCAAAGCTCCTACGAGCAGTACTTC.

This clonotype has only one observation. The gene calls are TRBV12-3 or TRBV12-4 and TRBJ1-1; possible D gene TRBD1, 5 bases. CDR3 length: 14 amino acids. The V end was cut by 4 bases, the J end by 5 bases, with 14 bases between. The CDR3 spells CASSWGGSKTEAFF. CDR3 DNA sequence: TGTGCCAGCAGTTGGGGGGGTTCGAAGACTGAAGCTTTCTTT.

The chain links TRBV24-1 to TRBJ2-1; TRBD2 is a possible D gene (5 bases). V lost 4 bases to trimming and J lost 7 bases, with 16 bases between them. CDR1 is KGHDR, CDR2 SFDVKD, per germline. The CDR3 is 15 residues long. CDR3 nucleotides: TGTGCCACCAGTGACCGTGGGAGAACGAAGAATGAGCAGTTCTTC. Its translation is CATSDRGRTKNEQFF.

V is TRBV14 and J is TRBJ2-1; TRBD1 or TRBD2 may be the D gene (6 bases each). Trimming took off 5 bases at V and 14 bases at J, with 13 bases between the two ends. Germline loops: CDR1 SGHDN, CDR2 FVKESK. CDR3 length equals 11 residues. The CDR3 is CASSFRGHKFF. In DNA, the CDR3 is TGTGCCAGCAGCTTCCGGGGGCACAAGTTCTTC.

This clonotype has more than one count but fewer than ten. The chain couples TRBV5-1 to TRBJ1-1; D unresolved. V was pared by 5 bases and J by 1 base, with 12 bases between. CDR1 and CDR2 (germline): SGHRS, YFSETQ. The CDR3 spans 14 residues. The CDR3 nucleotides are TGCGCCAGCAGACTCGACGCTGCGAACACTGAAGCTTTCTTT. As protein: CASRLDAANTEAFF. Drawing the rest from reference TRBV5-1 and TRBJ1-1, the complete variable domain is KAGVTQTPRYLIKTRGQQVTLSCSPISGHRSVSWYQQTPGQGLQFLFEYFSETQRNKGNFPGRFSGRQFSNSRSEMNVSTLELGDSALYLCASRLDAANTEAFFGQGTRLTVV.

The genes are TRBV10-3 and TRBJ2-1, with 9 bases aligning to TRBD2. This CDR3 spans 14 amino acids. CDR1 ENHRY and CDR2 SYGVKD come from the germline V gene. Trimming at V came to 6 bases and at J to 10 bases, leaving 10 bases not matched to a gene. The CDR3 loop is CAIRGAGGEREQFF. The CDR3 nucleotides read TGTGCCATCAGGGGAGCGGGGGGTGAAAGGGAGCAGTTCTTC.

V gene TRBV30 combines with J gene TRBJ1-4; 7 bases fit TRBD1. The CDR3 covers 16 residues. Unmatched junction bases numbered 9, after V lost 2 bases and J lost 3 bases. CDR1 is GTSNPN, CDR2 SVGIG, per germline (reference sequence). The CDR3 nucleotides are TGTGCCTGGAGTCTATCCAAGGGGGCAGCTAATGAAAAACTGTTTTTT. Protein: CAWSLSKGAANEKLFF.

The V gene is TRBV20-1, the J gene TRBJ1-1; D is uncertain. Trimming stripped 3 bases from V and 1 base from J, with 3 bases between. Germline CDR1 is DFQATT and CDR2 is SNEGSKA (reference sequence). The CDR3 sequence is 11 residues long. For the CDR3, the DNA is TGCAGTGCTAGTGGGAACACTGAAGCTTTCTTT. Protein product: CSASGNTEAFF.

V is TRBV20-1 and J is TRBJ1-5; 7 nucleotides match TRBD1. V lost 6 bases, J lost 7 bases, and 9 bases stayed unmatched. The germline V gene has CDR1 DFQATT and CDR2 SNEGSKA (reference sequence). There are 13 residues in the CDR3. The CDR3 bases are TGCAGTGCCAGGGGACAGTGGGGCCAGCCCCAGCATTTT. Its translation is CSARGQWGQPQHF.

The CDR3 region has the DNA TGCAGTGCTAGAGGGACGGCAGATACGCAGTATTTT. Its translation: CSARGTADTQYF. J is TRBJ2-3 and V is TRBV20-1; D not certain. CDR1 and CDR2 (germline): DFQATT, SNEGSKA (reference sequence). This CDR3 spans 12 amino acids. Trimming took off 1 base at V and 4 bases at J, with 6 bases between the two ends.

This chain joins TRBV29-1 and TRBJ2-3; D unresolved. Germline V gene sequence: CDR1 SQVTM, CDR2 ANQGSEA. There are 12 residues in the CDR3. The V and J ends lost 5 bases and 4 bases respectively, with 10 bases between them. DNA for the CDR3: TGCAGCGTTCTATTCGCGGCAGATACGCAGTATTTT. This encodes CSVLFAADTQYF.

V usage is TRBV7-8 and J usage is TRBJ1-1; D is undetermined. This CDR3 is built from 15 residues. Germline CDR1 reads SGHVS; CDR2 reads FQNEAQ. With 2 bases removed from V and 6 bases from J, the gap between germline ends came to 16 bases. The CDR3 loop is CASSLSGLLLSEAFF. In DNA, the CDR3 is TGTGCCAGCAGCTTATCTGGGCTATTGCTGTCTGAAGCTTTCTTT.

V and J are TRBV27 and TRBJ2-4; D call uncertain. The CDR3 covers 14 residues. Trimming shortened V by 3 bases and J by 7 bases, and 13 bases separated the two germline ends. Germline V gene sequence: CDR1 MNHEY, CDR2 SMNVEV (reference sequence). CDR3 nucleotide sequence: TGTGCCAGCAGTTTTGGCCCGGCGGTGAACATTCAGTACTTC. Translating gives CASSFGPAVNIQYF.

The V and J genes are TRBV30 and TRBJ1-1, with a tentative D call TRBD1 (5 bases). This CDR3 is built from 13 residues. The germline V gene encodes CDR1 GTSNPN and CDR2 SVGIG (reference sequence). V lost 3 bases and J 3 bases, leaving 11 bases between the germline ends. The CDR3 nucleotides read TGTGCCTGGAGCAGAGGGGCTGACACTGAAGCTTTCTTT. Amino acid sequence: CAWSRGADTEAFF.

This clonotype appeared once. The chain has TRBV29-1 and TRBJ1-1; no clear D. Germline V lookup: CDR1 SQVTM, CDR2 ANQGSEA. The length of the CDR3 is 11 residues. Trimming pared 0 bases from V and 10 bases from J, leaving 9 bases between. The CDR3 nucleotides are TGCAGCGTTGAAGATCTTCGGGGAGCTTTCTTT. This encodes CSVEDLRGAFF.

The chain uses TRBV29-1 and TRBJ2-5; D possibly corresponds to TRBD2 (6 bases). Germline V CDR1 and CDR2: SQVTM, ANQGSEA. The CDR3 is 12 amino acids. V was clipped by 7 bases and J by 4 bases, with 13 bases between them. Here the CDR3 DNA reads TGCAGCGGACTCGGAGGGATAGAGACCCAGTACTTC. This codes for CSGLGGIETQYF.

CDR3 bases: TGCAGCGCTCGGGACCATGCCTACGAGCAGTACTTC. Translating it yields CSARDHAYEQYF. This rearrangement joins TRBV29-1 to TRBJ2-7; D could derive from TRBD1 or TRBD2 (5 bases each). V shed 7 bases and J shed 2 bases, with 12 bases lying between them. Germline values: CDR1 SQVTM, CDR2 ANQGSEA. CDR3 length: 12 amino acids.

The chain employs TRBV24-1 and TRBJ2-1; a possible D gene is TRBD2 (6 bases). Between the trimmed V and J ends, which lost 3 bases and 7 bases, there was a span of 15 bases. The CDR3 loop spans 15 amino acids. Germline V gives CDR1 KGHDR, CDR2 SFDVKD. Written as DNA, the CDR3 is TGTGCCACCAGTGATCCCCGGGACTCTTATAATGAGCAGTTCTTC. This sequence encodes CATSDPRDSYNEQFF.

The CDR3 DNA follows: TGTGCCAGCAGTGCGCGGACTTACAGAAACATTCAGTACTTC. Amino acids: CASSARTYRNIQYF. V is TRBV12-3 or TRBV12-4 and J is TRBJ2-4; possible D gene TRBD2, 5 bases. Deletions cut 5 bases from V and 6 bases from J, with 14 bases between. This CDR3 has 14 amino acids.

V gene TRBV27 combines with J gene TRBJ1-5; weak D call: TRBD1 (6 bases). CDR3 length: 14 residues. V lost 4 bases and J 9 bases, leaving 16 bases between the germline ends. In germline, CDR1 is MNHEY, CDR2 SMNVEV (reference sequence). In DNA, the CDR3 is TGTGCCAGCAGTTCACTTGCAGGACAGAGGCCCCAGCATTTT. This gives the protein CASSSLAGQRPQHF.

This chain joins TRBV3-1 and TRBJ2-5; D unclear. The CDR3 loop spans 14 amino acids. Germline CDR1 is LGHDT and CDR2 is YNNKEL (reference sequence). Trimming took off 1 base at V and 5 bases at J, with 11 bases between the two ends. The CDR3 coding sequence is TGTGCCAGCAGCCAAGTCCTTCCCGTGGAGACCCAGTACTTC. It translates to CASSQVLPVETQYF.